This is a list of T cell receptor beta chains from one sample in a study of cytomegalovirus exposure and HLA in healthy donors. The repertoire was sequenced with immunoSEQ multiplex PCR; TCRdb's copy has only in-frame clones and lacks some. The sample lists about 150,000 clones; about 80% were seen once. Sequenced: PBMCs. These receptors were obtained from a woman in her 50s in good health and CMV-seropositive. Each CDR3 is given with its conserved first and last residue. Fields, in order: D gene, clone size, J gene, V gene, CDR3 protein, CDR3 DNA. A D gene is named only where the DNA matches it firmly. The size of a clone is reported for some rows only, either as once, few or many, or as a class for expanded clones.

- | - | TRBJ1-3 | TRBV5-8 | CASDTTKLGNTIYF | TGTGCCAGCGACACGACAAAACTGGGAAACACCATATATTTT
- | few | TRBJ2-7 | TRBV5-6 | CASSPIGVLNSYEQYF | TGTGCCAGCAGCCCGATAGGGGTTCTAAACTCCTACGAGCAGTACTTC
- | - | TRBJ1-2 | TRBV7-9 | CASSLTGEDGYTF | TGTGCCAGCAGCTTAACGGGGGAGGATGGCTACACCTTC
- | - | TRBJ2-3 | TRBV5-1 | CASSLYTPGDTQYF | TGCGCCAGCAGCTTGTACACCCCAGGGGATACGCAGTATTTT
TRBD2 | - | TRBJ2-5 | TRBV5-4 | CASSSGGLAGDQETQYF | TGTGCCAGCAGCTCGGGCGGACTAGCGGGGGACCAAGAGACCCAGTACTTC
TRBD2 | - | TRBJ2-2 | TRBV7-8 | CASSSSGGAITGELFF | TGTGCCAGCAGCTCGAGCGGGGGGGCTATCACCGGGGAGCTGTTTTTT
- | - | TRBJ1-5 | TRBV10-3 | CAISEGQGNQPQHF | TGTGCCATCAGTGAGGGACAAGGCAATCAGCCCCAGCATTTT
TRBD2 | - | TRBJ2-3 | TRBV18 | CASSPRGTSGGDTQYF | TGTGCCAGCTCACCAAGAGGGACTAGCGGGGGAGATACGCAGTATTTT
TRBD1 | - | TRBJ1-1 | TRBV15 | CATSREETGEQGTEAFF | TGTGCCACCAGCAGAGAGGAGACAGGGGAGCAGGGCACTGAAGCTTTCTTT
- | - | TRBJ2-4 | TRBV27 | CASSSGQPSNIQYF | TGTGCCAGCAGCTCAGGGCAGCCCTCAAACATTCAGTACTTC
- | - | TRBJ2-6 | TRBV6-1 | CASSQMGANVLTF | TGTGCCAGCAGCCAAATGGGGGCCAACGTCCTGACTTTC
- | - | TRBJ2-7 | TRBV9 | CASSSHSGDSYEQYF | TGTGCCAGCAGCTCGCATAGCGGGGACAGCTACGAGCAGTACTTC
- | - | TRBJ1-4 | TRBV15 | CATGPGLLNEKLFF | TGTGCCACCGGACCGGGACTGCTGAATGAAAAACTGTTTTTT
TRBD1 | - | TRBJ1-4 | TRBV11-2 | CASSLGLQGTEKLFF | TGTGCCAGCAGCTTAGGACTACAGGGGACTGAAAAACTGTTTTTT
TRBD2 | - | TRBJ2-7 | TRBV7-2 | CASSLLGTSDYEQYF | TGTGCCAGCAGCTTACTCGGGACTAGCGACTACGAGCAGTACTTC
TRBD1 | - | TRBJ2-1 | TRBV5-5 | CASSIGQGGEQFF | TGTGCCAGCAGCATCGGACAGGGCGGTGAGCAGTTCTTC
TRBD2 | - | TRBJ2-7 | TRBV7-2 | CASSLVGGTSGSYEQYF | TGTGCCAGCAGCTTAGTAGGGGGGACTAGCGGATCCTACGAGCAGTACTTC
- | - | TRBJ2-3 | TRBV2 | CASTPGSADTQYF | TGTGCCAGCACCCCGGGTAGTGCAGATACGCAGTATTTT
TRBD2 | - | TRBJ2-2 | TRBV9 | CASSAGGGLEQAGELFF | TGTGCCAGCAGCGCCGGGGGGGGACTAGAGCAAGCCGGGGAGCTGTTTTTT
- | - | TRBJ2-7 | TRBV5-1 | CASSLSGNRNEQYF | TGCGCCAGCAGCTTGTCAGGGAATCGCAACGAGCAGTACTTC
- | - | TRBJ2-1 | TRBV9 | CASTVFDSDNEQFF | TGTGCCAGCACCGTATTCGACAGCGACAATGAGCAGTTCTTC